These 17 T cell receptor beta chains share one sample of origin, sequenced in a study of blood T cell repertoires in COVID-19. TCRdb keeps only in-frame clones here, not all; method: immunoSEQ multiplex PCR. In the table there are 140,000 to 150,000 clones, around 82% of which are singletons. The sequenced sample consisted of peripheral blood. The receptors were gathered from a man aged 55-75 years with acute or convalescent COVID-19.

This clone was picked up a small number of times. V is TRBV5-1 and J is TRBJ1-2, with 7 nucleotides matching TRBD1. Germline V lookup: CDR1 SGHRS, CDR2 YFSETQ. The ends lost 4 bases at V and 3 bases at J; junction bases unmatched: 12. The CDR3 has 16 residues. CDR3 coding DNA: TGCGCCAGCAGCATCCTCTCGACAGGGACCCACTATGGCTACACCTTC. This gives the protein CASSILSTGTHYGYTF.

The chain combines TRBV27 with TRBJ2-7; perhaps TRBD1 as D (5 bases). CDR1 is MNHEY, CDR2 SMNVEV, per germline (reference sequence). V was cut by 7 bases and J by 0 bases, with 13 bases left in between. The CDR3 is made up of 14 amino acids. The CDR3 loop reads CASTGSWGSYEQYF. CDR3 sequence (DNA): TGTGCCAGCACAGGGTCCTGGGGCTCCTACGAGCAGTACTTC.

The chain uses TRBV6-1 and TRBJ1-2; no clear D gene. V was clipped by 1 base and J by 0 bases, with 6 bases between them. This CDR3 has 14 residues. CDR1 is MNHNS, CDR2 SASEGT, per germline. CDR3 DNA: TGTGCCAGCAGTGAAGGGGCAGCTAACTATGGCTACACCTTC. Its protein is CASSEGAANYGYTF.

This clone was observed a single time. The CDR3 loop reads CATEIAWAKADTQYF. The CDR3 bases are TGTGCCACAGAGATAGCGTGGGCCAAAGCGGATACGCAGTATTTT. The rearrangement uses TRBV7-9 and TRBJ2-3, with D perhaps matching TRBD2 (5 bases). The germline gives CDR1 SEHNR, CDR2 FQNEAQ (reference sequence). V was cut by 10 bases and J by 6 bases, with 23 bases left in between. The CDR3 has 15 residues.

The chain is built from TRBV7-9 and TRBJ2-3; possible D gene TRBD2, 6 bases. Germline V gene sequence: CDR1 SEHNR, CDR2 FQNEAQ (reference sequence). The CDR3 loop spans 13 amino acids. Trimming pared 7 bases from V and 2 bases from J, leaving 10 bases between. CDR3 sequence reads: CASMGGHTDTQYF. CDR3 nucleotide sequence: TGTGCCAGCATGGGGGGTCACACAGATACGCAGTATTTT.

The CDR3 nucleotides read TGTGCCAGCAGTTTATATGGCGGAACCTCCTACGAGCAGTACTTC. Its translation: CASSLYGGTSYEQYF. The chain joins TRBV27 to TRBJ2-7; no reliable D call. V lost 1 base and J lost 0, with 10 bases in between. In germline, CDR1 is MNHEY, CDR2 SMNVEV (reference sequence). The CDR3 totals 15 residues.

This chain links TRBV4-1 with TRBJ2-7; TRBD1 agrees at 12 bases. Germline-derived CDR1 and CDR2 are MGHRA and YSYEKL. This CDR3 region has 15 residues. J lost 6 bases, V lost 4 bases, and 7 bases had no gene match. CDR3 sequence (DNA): TGCGCCAGCAGCCCGGCCGGGACAGGGGGCTCCGAGCAGTACTTC. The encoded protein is CASSPAGTGGSEQYF.

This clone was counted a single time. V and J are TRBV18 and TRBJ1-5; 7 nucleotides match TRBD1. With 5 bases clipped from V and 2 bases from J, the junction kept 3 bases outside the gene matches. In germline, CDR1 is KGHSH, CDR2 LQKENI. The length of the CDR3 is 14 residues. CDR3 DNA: TGTGCCAGCTCATCAGGACAGGGCAATCAGCCCCAGCATTTT. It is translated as CASSSGQGNQPQHF.

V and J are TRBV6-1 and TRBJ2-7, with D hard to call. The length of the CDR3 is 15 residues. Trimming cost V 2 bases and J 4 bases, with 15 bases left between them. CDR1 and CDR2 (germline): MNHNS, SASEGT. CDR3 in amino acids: CASSEYFSPRYEQYF. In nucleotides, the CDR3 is TGTGCCAGCAGTGAATATTTCTCACCGAGGTACGAGCAGTACTTC.

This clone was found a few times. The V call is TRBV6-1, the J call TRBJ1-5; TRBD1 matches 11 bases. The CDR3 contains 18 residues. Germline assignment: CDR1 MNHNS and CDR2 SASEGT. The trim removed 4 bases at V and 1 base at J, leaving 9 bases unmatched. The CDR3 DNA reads TGTGCCAGCAGTGCAAAAGGACAGGGGGCAGTGAGCAATCAGCCCCAGCATTTT. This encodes CASSAKGQGAVSNQPQHF.

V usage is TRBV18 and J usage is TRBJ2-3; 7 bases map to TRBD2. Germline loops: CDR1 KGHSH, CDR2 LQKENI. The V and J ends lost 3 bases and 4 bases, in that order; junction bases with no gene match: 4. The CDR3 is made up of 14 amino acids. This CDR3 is CASSPGLDPDTQYF. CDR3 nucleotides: TGTGCCAGCTCACCTGGACTAGACCCAGATACGCAGTATTTT.

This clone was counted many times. The DNA for the CDR3 is TGTGCCAGCAGTGTAGGGACAGGGCATGGCTACACCTTC. Amino acids: CASSVGTGHGYTF. V gene TRBV12-3 or TRBV12-4 combines with J gene TRBJ1-2, with 9 bases matching TRBD1. With V trimmed by 5 bases and J by 6 bases, 4 bases remained unmatched. The CDR3 extends over 13 amino acids.

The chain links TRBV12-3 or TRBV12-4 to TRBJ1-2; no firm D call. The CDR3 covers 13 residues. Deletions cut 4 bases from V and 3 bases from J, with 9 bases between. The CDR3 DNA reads TGTGCCAGCAGTTCCGGTCCCGACTATGGCTACACCTTC. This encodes CASSSGPDYGYTF.

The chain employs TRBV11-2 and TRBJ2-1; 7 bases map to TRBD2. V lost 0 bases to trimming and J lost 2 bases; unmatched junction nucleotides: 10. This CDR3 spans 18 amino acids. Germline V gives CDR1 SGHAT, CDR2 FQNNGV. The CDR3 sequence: CASSLDDLREWPYNEQFF. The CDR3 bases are TGTGCCAGCAGCTTAGATGATTTGCGGGAGTGGCCCTACAATGAGCAGTTCTTC.

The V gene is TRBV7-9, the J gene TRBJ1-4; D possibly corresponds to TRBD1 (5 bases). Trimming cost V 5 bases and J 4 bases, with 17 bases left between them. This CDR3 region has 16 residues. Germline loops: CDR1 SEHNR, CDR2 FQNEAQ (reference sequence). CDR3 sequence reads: CASSPQWGQVNEKLFF. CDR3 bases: TGTGCCAGCAGCCCCCAGTGGGGCCAGGTTAATGAAAAACTGTTTTTT.

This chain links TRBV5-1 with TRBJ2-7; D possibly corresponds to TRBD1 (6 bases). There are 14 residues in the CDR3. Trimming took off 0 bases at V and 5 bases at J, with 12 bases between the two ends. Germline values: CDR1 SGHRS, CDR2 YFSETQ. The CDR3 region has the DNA TGCGCCAGCAGCTTGGGACAGGAACACAACGAGCAGTACTTC. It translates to CASSLGQEHNEQYF.

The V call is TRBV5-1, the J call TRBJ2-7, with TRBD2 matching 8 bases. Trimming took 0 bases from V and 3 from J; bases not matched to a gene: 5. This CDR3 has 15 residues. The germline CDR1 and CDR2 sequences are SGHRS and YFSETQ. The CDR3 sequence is CASSLGLAQNYEQYF. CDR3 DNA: TGCGCCAGCAGCTTGGGACTAGCGCAAAACTACGAGCAGTACTTC.